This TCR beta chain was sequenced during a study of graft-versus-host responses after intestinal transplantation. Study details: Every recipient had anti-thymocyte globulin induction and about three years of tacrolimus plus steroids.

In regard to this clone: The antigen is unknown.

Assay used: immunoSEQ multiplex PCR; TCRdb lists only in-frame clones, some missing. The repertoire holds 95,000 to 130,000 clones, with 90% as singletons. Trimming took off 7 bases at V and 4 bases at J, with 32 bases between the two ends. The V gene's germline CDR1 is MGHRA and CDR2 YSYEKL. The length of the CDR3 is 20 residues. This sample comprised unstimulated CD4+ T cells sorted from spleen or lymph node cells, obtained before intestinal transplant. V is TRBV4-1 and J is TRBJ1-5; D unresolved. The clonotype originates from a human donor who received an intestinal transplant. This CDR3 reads CASTFVSTNRRFPTNQPQHF. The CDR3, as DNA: TGCGCCAGCACCTTCGTTAGCACAAATAGGAGGTTCCCAACTAATCAGCCCCAGCATTTT.